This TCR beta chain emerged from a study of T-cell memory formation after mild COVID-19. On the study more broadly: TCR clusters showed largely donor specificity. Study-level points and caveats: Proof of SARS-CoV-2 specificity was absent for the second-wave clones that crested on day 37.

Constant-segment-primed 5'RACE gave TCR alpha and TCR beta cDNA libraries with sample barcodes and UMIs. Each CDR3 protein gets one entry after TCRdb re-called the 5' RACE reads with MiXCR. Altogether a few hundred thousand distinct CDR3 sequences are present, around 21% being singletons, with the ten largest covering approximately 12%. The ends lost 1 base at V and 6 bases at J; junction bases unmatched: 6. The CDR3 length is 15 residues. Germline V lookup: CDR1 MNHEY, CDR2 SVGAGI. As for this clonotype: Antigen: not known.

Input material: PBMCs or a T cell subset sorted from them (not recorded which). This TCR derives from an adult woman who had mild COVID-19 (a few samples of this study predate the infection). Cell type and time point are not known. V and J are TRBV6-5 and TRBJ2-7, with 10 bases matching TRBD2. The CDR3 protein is CASSYYTGTSAEQYF. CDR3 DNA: TGTGCCAGCAGTTACTATACAGGGACTAGCGCCGAGCAGTACTTC.